These 22 T cell receptor beta chains were all obtained from the same sample, sequenced in a study of cytomegalovirus exposure and HLA in healthy donors. It was with 60 Vbeta and 13 Jbeta primers that the PCR ran. This table comes from immunoSEQ multiplex PCR, and its TCRdb copy is limited to in-frame clones, with some not included. The sample yields approximately 140,000 clones, 66% seen once. The sample was PBMCs. These receptors originate from a woman in her fifties or sixties in good health and CMV-seronegative.

The chain carries TRBV6-1 and TRBJ2-1; no firm D call. Germline V CDR1 and CDR2: MNHNS, SASEGT. V lost 0 bases, J lost 8 bases, and 5 bases lay in between. The length of the CDR3 is 12 residues. The CDR3, as DNA: TGTGCCAGCAGTGAAGCAAGCCATGAGCAGTTCTTC. This gives the protein CASSEASHEQFF.

A remark on this clone: The junction departs from germline at one end; a sequencing error may be responsible. The V gene is TRBV7-7, the J gene TRBJ2-1, with 11 bases fitting TRBD1. This CDR3 is built from 14 residues. Germline CDR1 SSHAT, CDR2 FNYEAQ (reference sequence). CDR3 loop: CASSLGQGVGEQFF. CDR3 coding DNA: TGTGCTAGCAGCTTGGGACAGGGGGTCGGTGAGCAGTTCTTC.

The gene calls are TRBV9 and TRBJ2-1; D possibly corresponds to TRBD1 (5 bases). Deletions cut 4 bases from V and 0 bases from J, with 11 bases between. CDR1 and CDR2 (germline): SGDLS, YYNGEE. This CDR3 has 15 amino acids. Here the CDR3 reads CASSPLGASYNEQFF. As DNA, the CDR3 is TGTGCCAGCAGCCCCCTTGGGGCCTCCTACAATGAGCAGTTCTTC.

This chain uses TRBV7-9 with TRBJ1-1; 10 bases map to TRBD1. This CDR3 has 16 residues. CDR1 is SEHNR, CDR2 FQNEAQ, per germline (reference sequence). Unmatched junction bases numbered 10, after V lost 5 bases and J lost 4 bases. In DNA, the CDR3 is TGTGCCAGCAGCCTAGACAGGGGGCAATTGGTCACTGAAGCTTTCTTT. It is translated as CASSLDRGQLVTEAFF.

The sample holds one count of this clone. The chain carries TRBV28 and TRBJ1-1, with TRBD1 identical over 8 bases. The CDR3 runs 16 residues. The germline gives CDR1 MDHEN, CDR2 SYDVKM. J gave up 0 bases and V 7 bases, and 10 bases lay outside the gene matches. CDR3 protein: CASTELTGALNTEAFF. CDR3 nucleotides: TGTGCCAGCACCGAGCTGACAGGGGCTCTGAACACTGAAGCTTTCTTT.

The chain has TRBV11-2 and TRBJ2-5, with 7 bases matching TRBD2. The CDR3 has 15 amino acids. Trimming at V came to 5 bases and at J to 2 bases, leaving 8 bases not matched to a gene. Looked up from germline, CDR1 is SGHAT and CDR2 is FQNNGV. The CDR3 reads CASSLRLARQETQYF. Here the CDR3 DNA reads TGTGCCAGCAGCCTGAGACTAGCCCGACAAGAGACCCAGTACTTC.

The V gene is TRBV7-6, the J gene TRBJ2-3; 12 nucleotides align to TRBD2. Trimming at V came to 5 bases and at J to 0 bases, leaving 3 bases not matched to a gene. The CDR3 runs to 16 residues. Germline V CDR1 and CDR2: SGHVS, FNYEAQ. The CDR3 sequence is CASSITSGRSTDTQYF. The DNA of the CDR3 is TGTGCCAGCAGCATAACTAGCGGGAGGAGCACAGATACGCAGTATTTT.

The gene calls are TRBV14 and TRBJ2-7; 11 positions agree with TRBD2. V lost 7 bases, J lost 7 bases, and 24 bases stayed unmatched. The CDR3 loop spans 19 amino acids. CDR1 and CDR2 (germline): SGHDN, FVKESK. As DNA, the CDR3 is TGTGCCAGCAAGTCTGGAGGGGAGAAGTACGGACTAGCGGGTTCAGAGCAGTACTTC. It yields the protein CASKSGGEKYGLAGSEQYF.

The J gene is TRBJ1-2, the V gene TRBV5-1; D call uncertain. This CDR3 comprises 15 residues. Looked up from germline, CDR1 is SGHRS and CDR2 is YFSETQ. V shed 0 bases and J shed 6 bases, with 15 bases lying between them. Here the CDR3 DNA reads TGCGCCAGCAGCTTGGATGGGTTAACTACGGATGGCTACACCTTC. It is translated as CASSLDGLTTDGYTF.

This clone occurred a few times. The chain carries TRBV9 and TRBJ2-3; D might be TRBD2 (5 bases). Germline lookup yields CDR1 SGDLS and CDR2 YYNGEE. Trimming shortened V by 0 bases and J by 4 bases, and 15 bases separated the two germline ends. This CDR3 spans 16 amino acids. CDR3 sequence: CASSVGELVPPDTQYF. CDR3 in DNA: TGTGCCAGCAGCGTAGGGGAACTAGTCCCCCCAGATACGCAGTATTTT.

The chain employs TRBV11-2 and TRBJ2-7, with 8 bases matching TRBD2. CDR1 is SGHAT, CDR2 FQNNGV, per germline. This CDR3 has 15 amino acids. V dropped 4 bases and J dropped 1; count of bases not matched to a gene: 6. CDR3 in amino acids: CASSYGAGASYEQYF. The CDR3 DNA sequence: TGTGCCAGCAGCTACGGAGCGGGAGCGTCCTACGAGCAGTACTTC.

The chain is built from TRBV19 and TRBJ2-7; D perhaps matches TRBD1 (6 bases). Trimming took off 5 bases at V and 4 bases at J, with 15 bases between the two ends. The CDR3 runs to 14 residues. CDR1 is LNHDA and CDR2 is SQIVND in the germline V gene (reference sequence). Here the CDR3 reads CASSPAAGVYEQYF. Here the CDR3 DNA reads TGTGCCAGTAGTCCCGCCGCAGGGGTGTACGAGCAGTACTTC.

The chain combines TRBV2 with TRBJ2-7; D not certain. Germline V gene lookup returns CDR1 SNHLY and CDR2 FYNNEI. Trimming removed 6 bases at V and 2 bases at J, with 11 bases between. The CDR3 runs to 13 residues. DNA for the CDR3: TGTGCCAGCAGATTCGAAGCCGCCTACGAGCAGTACTTC. Translation: CASRFEAAYEQYF.

This rearrangement joins TRBV18 to TRBJ1-2; D is uncertain. This CDR3 has 13 amino acids. Germline V gene data show CDR1 as KGHSH and CDR2 as LQKENI. V was cut by 3 bases and J by 3 bases, with 8 bases left in between. The DNA for the CDR3 is TGTGCCAGCTCACCCAGGAGGGACTATGGCTACACCTTC. It encodes CASSPRRDYGYTF. The full variable domain, its missing parts supplied by reference TRBV18 and TRBJ1-2, is NAGVMQNPRHLVRRRGQEARLRCSPMKGHSHVYWYRQLPEEGLKFMVYLQKENIIDESGMPKERFSAEFPKEGPSILRIQQVVRGDSAAYFCASSPRRDYGYTFGSGTRLTVV.

V gene TRBV7-2 combines with J gene TRBJ2-1; 13 bases fit TRBD2. V was clipped by 6 bases and J by 9 bases; unmatched bases: 11. This CDR3 comprises 16 residues. The germline V gene encodes CDR1 SGHTA and CDR2 FQGNSA. The CDR3 DNA sequence: TGTGCCAGCAGAACCGGGACTAGCGGGATCTTCGCTGAGCAGTTCTTC. Amino acids: CASRTGTSGIFAEQFF.

V is TRBV5-5 and J is TRBJ2-3, with D possibly matching TRBD2 (5 bases). Germline V lookup: CDR1 SGHKS, CDR2 YYEKEE (reference sequence). Deletions cut 2 bases from V and 5 bases from J, with 12 bases between. The CDR3 runs to 14 residues. Here the CDR3 reads CASSFSAWGDTQYF. The CDR3 DNA reads as TGTGCCAGCAGCTTTAGCGCTTGGGGAGATACGCAGTATTTT. The variable domain in full, completed from reference TRBV5-5 and TRBJ2-3, reads DAGVTQSPTHLIKTRGQQVTLRCSPISGHKSVSWYQQVLGQGPQFIFQYYEKEERGRGNFPDRFSARQFPNYSSELNVNALLLGDSALYLCASSFSAWGDTQYFGPGTRLTVL.

The chain carries TRBV5-1 and TRBJ2-3; 15 bases are a match to TRBD2. After removal of 3 bases from V and 4 bases from J, the junction contained 6 bases not matched to a gene. This CDR3 has 17 amino acids. CDR1 and CDR2 (germline): SGHRS, YFSETQ. CDR3 residues: CASSSGLAGGPSDTQYF. The CDR3 DNA follows: TGCGCCAGCAGCTCTGGACTAGCGGGAGGGCCTTCAGATACGCAGTATTTT.

This clone came up a few times. J is TRBJ1-1 and V is TRBV6-1; 7 bases fit TRBD1. V trimming: 5 bases; J trimming: 5 bases; junction bases outside the gene matches: 11. There are 15 residues in the CDR3. Germline V gives CDR1 MNHNS, CDR2 SASEGT. The CDR3 sequence is CASSPGRGRGTEAFF. The CDR3 region has the DNA TGTGCCAGCAGTCCCGGGAGGGGGCGTGGGACTGAAGCTTTCTTT.

The chain links TRBV12-1 to TRBJ1-1; the D call of TRBD1 is as the table states it, not checked on the DNA. TRBV12-1 is a listed pseudogene. The CDR3 runs to 11 residues. Here the CDR3 DNA reads TGTGCCGCCTGCAGGCATCTCGAAGCTTTCTTT. Translating gives CAACRHLEAFF.

V is TRBV6-5 and J is TRBJ1-2; TRBD1 is a possible D gene (6 bases). The CDR3 is made up of 14 amino acids. Trimming took 6 bases from V and 2 from J, leaving 13 bases between them. Germline values: CDR1 MNHEY, CDR2 SVGAGI. The CDR3 reads CASREQGTNYGYTF. DNA of the CDR3: TGTGCCAGCAGGGAACAGGGAACCAACTATGGCTACACCTTC.

The rearrangement links TRBV6-6 to TRBJ2-1; D not certain. CDR3 length: 13 residues. In germline, CDR1 is MNHNY, CDR2 SVGAGI (reference sequence). V shed 5 bases and J shed 4 bases, with 9 bases lying between them. CDR3 loop: CASSPDNYNEQFF. CDR3 nucleotide sequence: TGTGCCAGCAGTCCAGACAATTACAATGAGCAGTTCTTC.

This chain joins TRBV6-1 and TRBJ2-4; unclear D gene. Between the trimmed V and J ends, which lost 5 bases and 2 bases, there was a span of 13 bases. This CDR3 comprises 15 residues. Per germline, CDR1 MNHNS and CDR2 SASEGT. The CDR3 sequence: CASSMGAGSKNIQYF. DNA for the CDR3: TGTGCCAGCAGTATGGGCGCTGGGTCCAAAAACATTCAGTACTTC.